What follows describes a single T cell receptor (beta chain). Its target is not known. The germline V gene encodes CDR1 SGHVS and CDR2 FQNEAQ. The CDR3 has 13 amino acids. Deletions cut 2 bases from V and 1 base from J, with 5 bases between. This specimen comes from a study of high-grade serous ovarian cancer treatment subgroups. Study context: On average, roughly 14,000 reads and several thousand unique TCR beta rearrangements were obtained per sample. Findings of the study overall: Tumors within one patient showed repertoire similarity of roughly 0.1 to 0.79. TCR clonal relatedness correlated positively with neoantigen level.

The method was immunoSEQ multiplex PCR; TCRdb's version includes in-frame clones alone and lacks a portion of them. The table lists around 8,000 clones, roughly three quarters of them singletons. The tumor samples were collected prior to definitive surgery or chemotherapy. This receptor was obtained from a human donor with high-grade serous ovarian cancer. The V gene is TRBV7-8, the J gene TRBJ1-1; D remains unclear. The specimen was tumor tissue. CDR3 bases: TGTGCCAGCAGCTTATCCAGGAACACTGAAGCTTTCTTT. It specifies CASSLSRNTEAFF.